This TCR beta chain is from a study of PD-L1 blockade in urothelial cancer. The overall study: Enrolled patients had been treated previously with 0 to 3 chemotherapy regimens. Whole-study findings and limits: Clonality of blood TCR below the median before treatment predicted better survival.

Spiking each PCR with synthetic TCR analog templates was performed. This table comes from immunoSEQ multiplex PCR, and its TCRdb copy is limited to in-frame clones, with some not included. The repertoire includes around 110,000 clones, around nine tenths of them detected once, and about 1.8% sits in the top ten. Notes on this clone: What it recognizes is unknown.

Time point given: peripheral blood 6 weeks after treatment start. Locally advanced or metastatic urothelial carcinoma was present in patients. The germline V gene has CDR1 SGHRS and CDR2 YFSETQ. CDR3 size: 17 residues. The V and J ends lost 0 bases and 1 base respectively, with 17 bases between them. The source was PBMCs, collected around atezolizumab (anti-PD-L1) treatment. The chain joins TRBV5-1 to TRBJ2-7, with a possible D match to TRBD1 (5 bases). This TCR derives from a man aged 55 to 70 with urothelial cancer. The CDR3: CASSLEFGAGPSYEQYF. The CDR3 DNA follows: TGCGCCAGCAGCTTGGAATTTGGGGCAGGTCCTTCCTACGAGCAGTACTTC.